This entry features one T cell receptor (beta chain) sequence. This clone was found a few times. Its antigen has not been determined. No base quality information exists; no much larger clone differs at one position. One collaborating source in Seattle enrolled patients during active infection and followed them longitudinally through the course of disease. Whole blood was collected in K2EDTA tubes by collaborating institutions according to the institutions' own protocols. For TCRbeta analysis, collaborator samples were shipped as frozen whole blood, as isolated PBMCs, or as DNA extracted from either sample type. TCRbeta CDR3 regions were amplified from genomic DNA using the immunoSEQ Assay, a bias-controlled multiplex PCR. The authors' pipeline ran thus. Within the assay, amplification of reference gene primers was used to estimate how many nucleated cells each sample contained. Sequence reads were collapsed and filtered to measure the absolute abundance of every unique TCRbeta CDR3 rearrangement. For each sample, productive Simpson clonality was calculated by taking the square root of Simpson's diversity index across productive rearrangements. TCRdb limited this immuneACCESS table to in-frame rearrangements with V and J called. A share of clones is missing; checked studies link under half to unresolved V genes, and the rest is unexplained. V, J and clone size reflect that table, while D and trimming were determined from the DNA. Counted in this sample were a few hundred thousand clones; roughly 90% of them appeared once. Around 2.8% of the sample is in the top ten clones.

This sample is part of a study of blood T cell repertoires in COVID-19 (dated by TCRdb to 2019 to 2021). Some background on the complete study: The collaborator samples originated in the United States, Italy and Spain and spanned the acute and convalescent phases of COVID-19. The samples were drawn from two sources: the first 160 participants of the ongoing ImmuneRACE study, and 950 to 1,500 subjects contributed by 6 global collaborators. The sample metadata nearly always contained a de-identified subject ID, COVID-19 status, age in years and sex. Where available, HLA class I and class II types were taken from metadata supplied by the sample provider and were not determined by assay-based typing. The repertoires were made available in a free public database intended to serve as a resource for research on the immune response to SARS-CoV-2. The material from the prospective study consisted of cDNA or gDNA derived from T cells, B-cell-depleted T cells, or PBMCs. Deeply sampled blood TCRbeta repertoires from subjects exposed to, actively infected with, or recovered from COVID-19 were included in the dataset.

The paper as a whole reports these results and caveats: How much clinical and demographic metadata was included differed by source and by participant, and the metadata was provided uncurated.

The CDR3 goes from the cysteine to the phenylalanine over 15 residues. Just CDR3 DNA is preserved here, 45 bases in frame from base 1. V and J are truncated by 4 bases and 15 bases respectively, leaving an intervening sequence of 25 bases. CDR1 and CDR2 (SGHRS, YFSETQ) derive from the germline V gene. The chain joins TRBV5-1 to TRBJ1-4, and the D gene may be TRBD1, 5 bases matching. The receptor's source is a woman between 25 and 40 years old with COVID-19, enrolled during active disease. Sequencing was carried out using peripheral blood. The DNA is as follows: TGCGCCAGCAGCCCCCGGGCAGGGCCCACATCTACGGTGTTTTTT. This gives the protein CASSPRAGPTSTVFF.